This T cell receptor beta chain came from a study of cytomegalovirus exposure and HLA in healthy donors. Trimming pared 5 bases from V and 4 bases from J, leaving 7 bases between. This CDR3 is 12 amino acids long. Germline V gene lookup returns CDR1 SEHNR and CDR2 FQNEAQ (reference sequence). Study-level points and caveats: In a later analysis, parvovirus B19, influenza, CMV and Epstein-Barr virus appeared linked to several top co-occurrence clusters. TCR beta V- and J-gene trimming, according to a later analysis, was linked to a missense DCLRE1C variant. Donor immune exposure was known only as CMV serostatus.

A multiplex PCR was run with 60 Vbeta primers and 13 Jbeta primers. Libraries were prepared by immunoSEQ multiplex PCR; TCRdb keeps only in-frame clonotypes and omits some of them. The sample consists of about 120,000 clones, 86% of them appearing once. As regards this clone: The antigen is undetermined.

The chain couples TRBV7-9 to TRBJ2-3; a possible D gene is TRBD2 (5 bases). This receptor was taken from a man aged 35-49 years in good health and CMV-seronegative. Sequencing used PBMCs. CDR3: CASSGLSDTQYF. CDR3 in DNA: TGTGCCAGCAGCGGACTTTCAGATACGCAGTATTTT.